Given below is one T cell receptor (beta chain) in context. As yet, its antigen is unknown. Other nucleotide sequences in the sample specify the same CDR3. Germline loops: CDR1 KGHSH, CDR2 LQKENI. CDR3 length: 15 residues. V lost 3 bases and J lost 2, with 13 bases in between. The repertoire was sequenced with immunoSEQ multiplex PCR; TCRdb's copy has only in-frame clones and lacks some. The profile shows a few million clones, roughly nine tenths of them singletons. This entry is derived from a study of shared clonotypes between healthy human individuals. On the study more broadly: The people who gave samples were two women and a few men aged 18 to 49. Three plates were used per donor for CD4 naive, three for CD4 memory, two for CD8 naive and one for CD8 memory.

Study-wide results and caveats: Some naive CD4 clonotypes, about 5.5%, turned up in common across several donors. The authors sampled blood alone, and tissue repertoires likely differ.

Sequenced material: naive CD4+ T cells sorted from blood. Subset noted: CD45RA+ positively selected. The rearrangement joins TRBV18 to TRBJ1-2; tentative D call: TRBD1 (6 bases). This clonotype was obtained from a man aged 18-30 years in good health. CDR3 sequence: CASSPLDSPNYGYTF. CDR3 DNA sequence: TGTGCCAGCTCACCCCTGGACAGCCCGAACTATGGCTACACCTTC.